These 20 T cell receptor beta chains were all obtained from the same sample, sequenced in a study of T cell responses to AZD1222 COVID-19 vaccine. Generated by immunoSEQ multiplex PCR, the TCRdb table keeps only in-frame clones and is missing some. The sample carries 99,000 or so clones, roughly 89% recorded once. The specimen was peripheral blood, collected 28 days after the second AZD1222 dose. All receptors derive from an adult who received the AZD1222 COVID-19 vaccine.

This clone was counted once. The genes are TRBV7-8 and TRBJ2-1; 7 bases agree with TRBD2. From germline, CDR1 is SGHVS and CDR2 FQNEAQ. With 4 bases clipped from V and 10 bases from J, the junction kept 10 bases outside the gene matches. The CDR3 sequence is 14 residues long. The CDR3 here is CASSSLGAGNEQFF. The CDR3 DNA reads as TGTGCCAGCAGCTCCCTAGGAGCGGGAAACGAGCAGTTCTTC.

The rearrangement links TRBV7-2 to TRBJ2-2, with D possibly matching TRBD1 (5 bases). Trimming removed 1 base at V and 1 base at J, with 13 bases between. This CDR3 is 17 amino acids long. Germline CDR1 is SGHTA and CDR2 is FQGNSA. This CDR3 is CASSLDIPDMNTGELFF. The CDR3 nucleotides are TGTGCCAGCAGCTTAGATATTCCGGACATGAACACCGGGGAGCTGTTTTTT.

This sequence joins TRBV29-1 and TRBJ1-3; unclear D gene. Trimming took off 5 bases at V and 0 bases at J, with 11 bases between the two ends. This CDR3 has 14 residues. The germline V gene has CDR1 SQVTM and CDR2 ANQGSEA. The CDR3 bases are TGCAGCGTTACCAAAACAAGCTCTGGAAACACCATATATTTT. Amino acids: CSVTKTSSGNTIYF.

The chain couples TRBV5-4 to TRBJ2-1, with D perhaps matching TRBD1 or TRBD2 (5 bases each). CDR3 length: 15 residues. The germline gives CDR1 SGHNT, CDR2 YYREEE (reference sequence). The germline V and J ends were trimmed by 4 bases and 7 bases, with 18 bases remaining between them. The CDR3 nucleotides are TGTGCCAGCAGCCCTACCGGGACCAGTCGAAATGAGCAGTTCTTC. This gives the protein CASSPTGTSRNEQFF. The full variable domain, in which reference TRBV5-4 and TRBJ2-1 provide the parts outside the CDR3, is ETGVTQSPTHLIKTRGQQVTLRCSSQSGHNTVSWYQQALGQGPQFIFQYYREEENGRGNFPPRFSGLQFPNYSSELNVNALELDDSALYLCASSPTGTSRNEQFFGPGTRLTVL.

The chain uses TRBV2 and TRBJ1-1; D not resolved. V lost 7 bases, J lost 0 bases, and 12 bases lay in between. CDR3 length: 14 residues. CDR1 SNHLY and CDR2 FYNNEI come from the germline V gene. The CDR3 DNA is TGTGCCAGCAACCCAGGCTGGATGAACACTGAAGCTTTCTTT. This codes for CASNPGWMNTEAFF.

The chain links TRBV2 to TRBJ1-1; 7 nucleotides agree with TRBD1. The junction had 11 bases not matched to a gene; V was cut back by 7 bases and J by 6 bases. The CDR3 loop spans 14 amino acids. CDR1 is SNHLY, CDR2 FYNNEI, per germline. DNA for the CDR3: TGTGCCAGCATTAGGGAGACAGGGCTGGCTGAAGCTTTCTTT. Protein: CASIRETGLAEAFF.

This clone is a singleton in its sample. This chain joins TRBV28 and TRBJ2-7; 12 bases line up with TRBD1. Trimming cost V 6 bases and J 0 bases; bases outside gene matches: 3. Germline CDR1 is MDHEN and CDR2 is SYDVKM. This CDR3 region has 15 residues. CDR3 protein: CASRVGQGASYEQYF. In DNA form, the CDR3 reads TGTGCCAGCAGGGTGGGACAGGGGGCCTCCTACGAGCAGTACTTC.

The chain uses TRBV27 and TRBJ2-7; 15 bases are shared with TRBD2. Germline V gene sequence: CDR1 MNHEY, CDR2 SMNVEV (reference sequence). The CDR3 consists of 16 residues. V dropped 5 bases and J dropped 4; count of bases not matched to a gene: 6. The CDR3 DNA follows: TGTGCCAGCAGTCCGCCCGGACTAGCGGGGGGGTACGAGCAGTACTTC. It codes for CASSPPGLAGGYEQYF.

This clone is a singleton in its sample. The chain employs TRBV7-9 and TRBJ2-1; tentatively, D is TRBD1 (5 bases). The CDR3 spans 14 residues. Germline V gives CDR1 SEHNR, CDR2 FQNEAQ (reference sequence). V lost 5 bases, J lost 9 bases, and 17 bases lay in between. The chain's CDR3 is CASSPDSTDLEQFF. CDR3 sequence (DNA): TGTGCCAGCAGCCCCGACTCGACAGACCTTGAGCAGTTCTTC. The variable domain in full, with the rest retrieved from reference TRBV7-9 and TRBJ2-1, is DTGVSQNPRHKITKRGQNVTFRCDPISEHNRLYWYRQTLGQGPEFLTYFQNEAQLEKSRLLSDRFSAERPKGSFSTLEIQRTEQGDSAMYLCASSPDSTDLEQFFGPGTRLTVL.

The DNA of the CDR3 is TGTGCCAGCAGCCCTAGCGGCCCCACCGATACGCAGTATTTT. Amino acids: CASSPSGPTDTQYF. The J gene is TRBJ2-3, the V gene TRBV3-1 (or the pseudogene TRBV3-2), with TRBD2 matching over 7 bases. Germline lookup yields CDR1 LGHDT and CDR2 YNNKEL (reference sequence). The CDR3 covers 14 residues. Losses at the gene ends were 4 bases for V and 6 bases for J; bases not matched to a gene: 7.

The CDR3: CASSVRLARPYEQYF. The CDR3, as DNA: TGTGCCAGCAGCGTCCGACTAGCGCGGCCCTACGAGCAGTACTTC. J is TRBJ2-7 and V is TRBV5-6, with 8 bases fitting TRBD2. The germline V gene has CDR1 SGHDT and CDR2 YYEEEE. The trim removed 4 bases at V and 2 bases at J, leaving 8 bases unmatched. The CDR3 covers 15 residues.

The rearrangement uses TRBV19 and TRBJ2-7, with D perhaps being TRBD1 or TRBD2 (5 bases each). V lost 0 bases, J lost 4 bases, and 13 bases lay in between. Per the germline V gene, CDR1 is LNHDA and CDR2 is SQIVND (reference sequence). The CDR3 is 15 amino acids. The CDR3 region has the DNA TGTGCCAGTAGTATAGATCTGGGGACCTATTACGAGCAGTACTTC. This codes for CASSIDLGTYYEQYF.

The chain has TRBV6-2 or TRBV6-3 and TRBJ2-2; 7 nucleotides match TRBD2. Germline V gene sequence: CDR1 MNHEY, CDR2 SVGEGT. Trimming at V came to 5 bases and at J to 4 bases, leaving 13 bases not matched to a gene. This CDR3 region has 17 residues. The CDR3, as DNA: TGTGCCAGCAGTCCACCGGGGAGCGGGATGGTCACCGGGGAGCTGTTTTTT. This translates into CASSPPGSGMVTGELFF.

The chain carries TRBV5-1 and TRBJ2-5; D possibly corresponds to TRBD1 (6 bases). Germline V gene data show CDR1 as SGHRS and CDR2 as YFSETQ. Trimming removed 2 bases from V and 0 bases from J, with 8 bases in between. The CDR3 loop spans 14 amino acids. The CDR3 sequence: CASSFTGYQETQYF. CDR3 in DNA: TGCGCCAGCAGCTTCACAGGGTACCAAGAGACCCAGTACTTC.

The chain uses TRBV7-2 and TRBJ2-7; D not certain. Per the germline V gene, CDR1 is SGHTA and CDR2 is FQGNSA. The CDR3 has 13 amino acids. Trimming pared 1 base from V and 4 bases from J, leaving 8 bases between. CDR3 protein: CASSLGPKYEQYF. CDR3 DNA sequence: TGTGCCAGCAGCTTAGGCCCTAAGTACGAGCAGTACTTC. The full variable domain, with the rest looked up from reference TRBV7-2 and TRBJ2-7, is GAGVSQSPSNKVTEKGKDVELRCDPISGHTALYWYRQSLGQGLEFLIYFQGNSAPDKSGLPSDRFSAERTGGSVSTLTIQRTQQEDSAVYLCASSLGPKYEQYFGPGTRLTVT.

This clone occurred once. The CDR3 DNA reads as TGTGCCAGCAGTTACGGGACTACCCCTAGCACAGATACGCAGTATTTT. As protein: CASSYGTTPSTDTQYF. This rearrangement joins TRBV6-2 or TRBV6-3 to TRBJ2-3, with TRBD2 identical over 7 bases. CDR1 and CDR2 from the germline V gene are MNHEY and SVGEGT. V shed 2 bases, J shed 0 bases, and the junction held 5 bases outside the gene matches. The CDR3 runs to 16 residues.

This clone was found once. This chain uses TRBV3-1 (or the pseudogene TRBV3-2) with TRBJ2-3; D is ambiguous. Trimming took 4 bases from V and 7 from J, leaving 9 bases between them. There are 12 residues in the CDR3. Germline-derived CDR1 and CDR2 are LGHDT and YNNKEL (reference sequence). The CDR3 DNA sequence: TGTGCCAGCAGCCGCCTCAGTAATACGCAGTATTTT. It translates to CASSRLSNTQYF.

This sequence joins TRBV7-2 and TRBJ2-5; 10 bases fit TRBD2. The CDR3 contains 14 residues. Germline V gives CDR1 SGHTA, CDR2 FQGNSA. The trim removed 4 bases at V and 6 bases at J, leaving 5 bases unmatched. The CDR3 sequence is CASSWEREGKTQYF. The DNA of the CDR3 is TGTGCCAGCAGCTGGGAGCGGGAGGGGAAGACCCAGTACTTC.

CDR3 in amino acids: CASSQQNEQYF. CDR3 DNA sequence: TGTGCCAGCAGTCAACAAAACGAGCAGTACTTC. The chain joins TRBV28 to TRBJ2-7; D gene unclear. CDR3 length equals 11 residues. Germline CDR1 reads MDHEN; CDR2 reads SYDVKM. V was pared by 5 bases and J by 5 bases, with 7 bases between.

The chain uses TRBV6-4 and TRBJ2-2; 12 positions match TRBD2. This CDR3 spans 15 amino acids. V lost 8 bases to trimming and J lost 8 bases; unmatched junction nucleotides: 9. Germline-derived CDR1 and CDR2 are MRHNA and SNTAGT. The CDR3 sequence is CASSKTSGSAGELFF. DNA for the CDR3: TGTGCCAGCTCTAAGACTAGCGGGAGTGCGGGGGAGCTGTTTTTT.